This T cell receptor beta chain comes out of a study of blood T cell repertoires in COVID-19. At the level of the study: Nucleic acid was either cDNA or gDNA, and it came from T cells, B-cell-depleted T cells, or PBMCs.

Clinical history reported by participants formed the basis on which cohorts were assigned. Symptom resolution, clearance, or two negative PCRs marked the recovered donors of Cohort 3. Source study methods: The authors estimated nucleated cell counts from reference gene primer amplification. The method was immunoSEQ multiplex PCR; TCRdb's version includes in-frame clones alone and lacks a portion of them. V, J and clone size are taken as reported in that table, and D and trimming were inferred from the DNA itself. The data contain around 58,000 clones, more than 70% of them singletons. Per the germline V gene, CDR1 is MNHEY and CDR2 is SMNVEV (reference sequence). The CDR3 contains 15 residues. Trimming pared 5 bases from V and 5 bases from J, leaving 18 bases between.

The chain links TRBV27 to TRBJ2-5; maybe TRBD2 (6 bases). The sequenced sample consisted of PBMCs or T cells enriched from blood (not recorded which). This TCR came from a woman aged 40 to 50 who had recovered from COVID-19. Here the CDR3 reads CASSPRLGEEETQYF. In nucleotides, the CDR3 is TGTGCCAGCAGTCCCAGACTGGGGGAGGAGGAGACCCAGTACTTC.